Here is one T cell receptor (beta chain) with its context. Its antigen remains unknown. This CDR3 has 15 amino acids. Germline CDR1 and CDR2: SQVTM and ANQGSEA. This sample was taken from a study of CXCR3-negative and CXCR3-positive naive CD8 T cells. The TRB libraries of cDNA were built by UMI-labeled 5' RACE. With the 5' RACE reads reprocessed, TCRdb shows one record per CDR3 protein and no DNA. The sample has 120,000 to 150,000 distinct CDR3 sequences, and its top ten clones hold 0.25% to 0.35%. Study-level findings and limits: CXCR3-positive naive cells carried more hydrophobic TRB CDR3s than CXCR3-negative ones. Surface CD5 looked about the same in the naive subsets, so the authors worked out TCR strength from TRB CDR3 properties.

Naivety in CD8+ T cells corresponded to a CD45RO-CCR7+CD27+CD95- phenotype. The chain has TRBV29-1 and TRBJ2-1. Sequencing used naive CXCR3+ CD8+ T cells from blood. The subset here: CD45RO-CCR7+CD27+CD95- naive CD8+ T cells expressing CXCR3 (TNR3+). This TCR derives from a human donor in good health. Some clones in this sample may be carry-over from other donors' samples. CDR3 region: CSVEGDKSSYNEQFF.